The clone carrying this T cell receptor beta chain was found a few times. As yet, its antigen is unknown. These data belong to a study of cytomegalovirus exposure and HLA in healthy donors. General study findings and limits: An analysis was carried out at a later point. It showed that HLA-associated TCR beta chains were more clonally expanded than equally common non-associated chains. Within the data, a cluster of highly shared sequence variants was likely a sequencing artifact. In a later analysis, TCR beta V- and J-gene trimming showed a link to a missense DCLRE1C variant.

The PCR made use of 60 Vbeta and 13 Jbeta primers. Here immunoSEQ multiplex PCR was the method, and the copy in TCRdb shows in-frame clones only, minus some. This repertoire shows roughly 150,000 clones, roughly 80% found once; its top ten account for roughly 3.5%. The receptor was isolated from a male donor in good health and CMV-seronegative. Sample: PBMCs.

The DNA for the CDR3 is TGCAGCGTTGGGCGGGAGCCCGGGGAGCTGTTTTTT. Translating it yields CSVGREPGELFF. The chain uses TRBV29-1 and TRBJ2-2; TRBD2 matches at 7 bases. The CDR3 runs to 12 residues. The V segment lost 4 bases and the J segment 6 bases; nucleotides outside the gene matches: 2. Germline V gives CDR1 SQVTM, CDR2 ANQGSEA.